Each of the 20 T cell receptor beta chains below was sequenced from the same sample in a study of blood T cell repertoires in COVID-19. Only in-frame clones appear in the TCRdb table, and some are missing; sequencing was by immunoSEQ multiplex PCR. The sample records 90,000 to 110,000 clones, 80% being singletons. Sequences were obtained from peripheral blood. These receptors originate from a human donor in a cohort sampled during active or convalescent COVID-19.

The CDR3 spells CASSKEFGAYEQYF. CDR3 DNA sequence: TGTGCCAGTAGTAAGGAGTTCGGAGCCTACGAGCAGTACTTC. V usage is TRBV19 and J usage is TRBJ2-7; D remains ambiguous. This CDR3 is built from 14 residues. Germline-derived CDR1 and CDR2 are LNHDA and SQIVND (reference sequence). Trimming pared 4 bases from V and 2 bases from J, leaving 12 bases between. The complete variable domain, with remaining parts taken from reference TRBV19 and TRBJ2-7, reads DGGITQSPKYLFRKEGQNVTLSCEQNLNHDAMYWYRQDPGQGLRLIYYSQIVNDFQKGDIAEGYSVSREKKESFPLTVTSAQKNPTAFYLCASSKEFGAYEQYFGPGTRLTVT.

This clone was observed a handful of times. The chain is built from TRBV5-1 and TRBJ2-3, with 7 bases that match TRBD1. The germline V gene has CDR1 SGHRS and CDR2 YFSETQ. The CDR3 length is 15 residues. The V segment lost 4 bases and the J segment 1 base; nucleotides outside the gene matches: 6. The CDR3: CASSQTGPGTDTQYF. The CDR3 nucleotides are TGCGCCAGCAGCCAGACAGGGCCTGGCACAGATACGCAGTATTTT.

This chain links TRBV5-5 with TRBJ1-4, with 7 bases matching TRBD1. The V gene end was trimmed by 0 bases and the J gene end by 8 bases; junction bases not matched to a gene: 4. Per the germline V gene, CDR1 is SGHKS and CDR2 is YYEKEE (reference sequence). The CDR3 runs to 14 residues. The CDR3: CASSLVGGLEKLFF. The CDR3 DNA reads as TGTGCCAGCAGCTTGGTAGGGGGCTTAGAAAAACTGTTTTTT.

The genes are TRBV7-9 and TRBJ2-5, with 10 bases fitting TRBD1. CDR3 length: 14 residues. Per germline, CDR1 SEHNR and CDR2 FQNEAQ (reference sequence). V shed 5 bases, J shed 4 bases, and the junction held 4 bases outside the gene matches. CDR3 amino acids: CASSQGTGVETQYF. Here the CDR3 DNA reads TGTGCCAGCAGCCAAGGGACAGGGGTAGAGACCCAGTACTTC.

Only a few counts were recorded for this clone. CDR3 DNA sequence: TGTGCCAGCAGCGCAGTTTTTGGGACAGGGTCTTATGGCTACACCTTC. This codes for CASSAVFGTGSYGYTF. The chain recombines TRBV7-9 with TRBJ1-2; 9 bases fit TRBD1. CDR1 SEHNR and CDR2 FQNEAQ come from the germline V gene (reference sequence). The CDR3 runs to 16 residues. V shed 5 bases, J shed 5 bases, and the junction held 12 bases outside the gene matches.

This chain links TRBV5-1 with TRBJ2-1; TRBD1 agrees at 8 bases. V trimming: 0 bases; J trimming: 8 bases; junction bases outside the gene matches: 7. This CDR3 is built from 15 residues. CDR1 is SGHRS and CDR2 is YFSETQ in the germline V gene. DNA of the CDR3: TGCGCCAGCAGCTTGGGAACAGGGGGACGCCATGAGCAGTTCTTC. It yields the protein CASSLGTGGRHEQFF.

The V call is TRBV11-2, the J call TRBJ2-6; 8 bases fit TRBD2. The CDR3 runs to 18 residues. The germline V gene has CDR1 SGHAT and CDR2 FQNNGV. J gave up 0 bases and V 5 bases, and 9 bases lay outside the gene matches. The CDR3 protein is CASSTRGGLFSGANVLTF. The CDR3 DNA reads TGTGCCAGCAGCACCCGGGGGGGACTATTCTCTGGGGCCAACGTCCTGACTTTC.

The chain links TRBV7-9 to TRBJ1-3; TRBD1 agrees at 8 bases. V gave up 10 bases and J gave up 2 bases; unmatched junction bases: 10. The length of the CDR3 is 15 residues. CDR1 is SEHNR and CDR2 is FQNEAQ in the germline V gene (reference sequence). The CDR3 bases are TGTGCCACCGAATCAGGGGGCCCCGCTGGAAACACCATATATTTT. This translates into CATESGGPAGNTIYF.

The rearrangement links TRBV7-2 to TRBJ2-4; no reliable D call. V was cut by 3 bases and J by 0 bases, with 3 bases left in between. Germline CDR1 is SGHTA and CDR2 is FQGNSA. The CDR3 length is 13 residues. The CDR3 here is CASSFVAKNIQYF. CDR3 DNA: TGTGCCAGCAGCTTCGTAGCCAAAAACATTCAGTACTTC.

V and J are TRBV28 and TRBJ2-2; 10 bases match TRBD2. Germline V gene sequence: CDR1 MDHEN, CDR2 SYDVKM. V shed 5 bases and J 5 bases; nucleotides not matched to a gene: 11. This CDR3 is 17 amino acids long. CDR3 sequence: CASSPAGAGGRTGELFF. The CDR3 DNA follows: TGTGCCAGCAGTCCTGCTGGAGCGGGAGGGAGGACCGGGGAGCTGTTTTTT. The variable domain in full, with the rest retrieved from reference TRBV28 and TRBJ2-2, is DVKVTQSSRYLVKRTGEKVFLECVQDMDHENMFWYRQDPGLGLRLIYFSYDVKMKEKGDIPEGYSVSREKKERFSLILESASTNQTSMYLCASSPAGAGGRTGELFFGEGSRLTVL.

This chain links TRBV28 with TRBJ1-3, with D perhaps TRBD1 (6 bases). Germline V gene sequence: CDR1 MDHEN, CDR2 SYDVKM. V lost 1 base to trimming and J lost 9 bases, with 13 bases between them. This CDR3 spans 14 amino acids. CDR3 sequence reads: CASSLSRQVGTIYF. The CDR3 DNA reads TGTGCCAGCAGTTTATCCCGACAGGTCGGCACCATATATTTT.

In this sample, this clone turned up once. The J gene is TRBJ2-1, the V gene TRBV5-8; D not resolved. The CDR3 totals 11 residues. Trimming took 2 bases from V and 8 from J, leaving 5 bases between them. Germline loops: CDR1 SGHTS, CDR2 YDEGEE. This CDR3 is CASSFLYEQFF. The CDR3 nucleotides are TGTGCCAGCAGCTTTTTATATGAGCAGTTCTTC.

There are a few counts of this clone. V and J are TRBV19 and TRBJ1-1; D is unresolved. The V gene lost 5 bases and the J gene lost 2 bases, with 12 bases spanning the gap. This CDR3 is 14 amino acids long. Germline V gene lookup returns CDR1 LNHDA and CDR2 SQIVND (reference sequence). CDR3 nucleotide sequence: TGTGCCAGTAGTTTTTCACCAGGAAACACTGAAGCTTTCTTT. Translated, it gives CASSFSPGNTEAFF.

V usage is TRBV6-6 and J usage is TRBJ2-3; 7 nucleotides agree with TRBD1. CDR1 is MNHNY, CDR2 SVGAGI, per germline (reference sequence). With V trimmed by 6 bases and J by 0 bases, 3 bases remained unmatched. This CDR3 is 14 amino acids long. DNA of the CDR3: TGTGCCAGCAGGACGACAGGGAGCACAGATACGCAGTATTTT. This translates into CASRTTGSTDTQYF.

The CDR3 protein is CASSYLAGVGGNEQFF. The CDR3 nucleotides are TGTGCCAGCAGTTACCTAGCGGGAGTTGGTGGTAATGAGCAGTTCTTC. The chain combines TRBV6-2 or TRBV6-3 with TRBJ2-1; 10 nucleotides match TRBD2. The germline V gene encodes CDR1 MNHEY and CDR2 SVGEGT. J lost 7 bases, V lost 2 bases, and 8 bases had no gene match. The CDR3 sequence is 16 residues long.

This chain uses TRBV19 with TRBJ1-6; TRBD1 matches at 10 bases. There are 16 residues in the CDR3. Germline V gene data show CDR1 as LNHDA and CDR2 as SQIVND (reference sequence). V lost 7 bases to trimming and J lost 2 bases; unmatched junction nucleotides: 5. CDR3 in DNA: TGTGCCAGTACCTCGACAGGGGGCACCTATAATTCACCCCTCCACTTT. Translated, it gives CASTSTGGTYNSPLHF.

V and J are TRBV2 and TRBJ2-7; perhaps TRBD1 as D (5 bases). The CDR3 contains 15 residues. Germline CDR1 SNHLY, CDR2 FYNNEI. V was shortened by 6 bases and J by 3 bases, with 18 bases between the two germline ends. The CDR3 DNA is TGTGCCAGCAGCCGCGAGCAGGGAACACGCTACGAGCAGTACTTC. It codes for CASSREQGTRYEQYF. The full variable domain, its missing parts supplied by reference TRBV2 and TRBJ2-7, is EPEVTQTPSHQVTQMGQEVILRCVPISNHLYFYWYRQILGQKVEFLVSFYNNEISEKSEIFDDQFSVERPDGSNFTLKIRSTKLEDSAMYFCASSREQGTRYEQYFGPGTRLTVT.

V is TRBV7-9 and J is TRBJ2-5; D possibly corresponds to TRBD2 (7 bases). With 4 bases removed from V and 3 bases from J, the gap between germline ends came to 15 bases. The germline V gene encodes CDR1 SEHNR and CDR2 FQNEAQ (reference sequence). This CDR3 comprises 15 residues. The CDR3 here is CASSYIRGGKETQYF. In nucleotides, the CDR3 is TGTGCCAGCAGCTACATTAGGGGGGGCAAAGAGACCCAGTACTTC.

This chain joins TRBV6-2 or TRBV6-3 and TRBJ2-7, with D perhaps matching TRBD1 (6 bases). The V gene's germline CDR1 is MNHEY and CDR2 SVGEGT. The CDR3 covers 14 residues. V was pared by 6 bases and J by 6 bases, with 18 bases between. The CDR3 reads CASSPTQGISEQYF. CDR3 sequence (DNA): TGTGCCAGCAGCCCAACTCAGGGGATAAGCGAGCAGTACTTC.

The chain employs TRBV24-1 and TRBJ2-1; perhaps TRBD1 as D (6 bases). The CDR3 totals 12 residues. V lost 9 bases and J lost 8, with 13 bases in between. CDR1 and CDR2 (germline): KGHDR, SFDVKD. CDR3 amino acids: CATRGWTDEQFF. The CDR3 nucleotides are TGTGCCACCCGGGGATGGACAGATGAGCAGTTCTTC.